The 28 T cell receptor beta chains reported below all come from one sample, sequenced in a study of T-cell reconstitution after alpha-beta-depleted transplantation in children (dated by TCRdb to 2015 to 2016). This specimen's time point label, interpreted: day 60 (about 2 months) after transplantation. Taken with the paper, the label for treatment or condition translates to: allogeneic hematopoietic cell transplantation with graft depleted of TCRalphabeta T cells and CD19 B cells. The library relied on PCR. Instrument used: Illumina HiSeq 2500. TCR libraries were prepared with molecular barcoding, using unique molecular identifiers to normalize TCRbeta repertoire quantification. TCRdb trimmed public reads at Q25 via fastp, called clones via MiXCR and kept in-frame beta chains. Identical CDR3 protein sequences are pooled into one entry, listed with their most common genes and DNA. The sample table records nearly 20,000 distinct CDR3 sequences; over 10% of these occur just once. 35% of the sample rests with the top ten.

Sequencing used PBMCs, mostly from graft donor cells, obtained 60 days after TCRalphabeta/CD19-depleted stem cell transplant. These TCRs come from a female patient younger than 10 who had a stem cell transplant for congenital amegakaryocytic thrombocytopenia, so the T cells may come from the graft donor.

This clonotype has just one count. This chain uses TRBV7-9 with TRBJ1-4; D remains unclear. In germline, CDR1 is SEHNR, CDR2 FQNEAQ (reference sequence). V lost 5 bases and J 7 bases, leaving 17 bases between the germline ends. The CDR3 spans 15 residues. The DNA for the CDR3 is TGTGCCAGCAGCCCTCAGACACCCGTTCCTGAAAAACTGTTTTTT. It codes for CASSPQTPVPEKLFF.

This clonotype was recorded many times. For the CDR3, the DNA is TGCGCCGGAGAGGCGGGAACCGGGGAGCTGTTTTTT. Its translation: CAGEAGTGELFF. The chain has TRBV5-1 and TRBJ2-2; a weak D match, TRBD2 (6 bases). Germline values: CDR1 SGHRS, CDR2 YFSETQ. There are 12 residues in the CDR3. The V end lost 10 bases, the J end lost 5 bases, and 12 bases lay between the germline ends.

This clonotype has just a few counts. Here the CDR3 reads CSATGTSRFF. The CDR3 DNA follows: TGCAGTGCTACCGGGACTAGCCGGTTCTTC. The rearrangement links TRBV20-1 to TRBJ2-1, with 9 positions matching TRBD2. V gave up 4 bases and J gave up 15 bases; unmatched junction bases: 4. This CDR3 is 10 amino acids long. Germline V lookup: CDR1 DFQATT, CDR2 SNEGSKA (reference sequence).

This clonotype came up many times. V and J are TRBV29-1 and TRBJ1-2; D call uncertain. The CDR3 is made up of 13 amino acids. Germline lookup yields CDR1 SQVTM and CDR2 ANQGSEA. The V and J ends lost 5 bases and 2 bases respectively, with 12 bases between them. CDR3 bases: TGCAGCGTTAACCCGGGCCTAAACTATGGCTACACCTTC. It yields the protein CSVNPGLNYGYTF.

This clonotype was seen at least ten times. The V gene is TRBV20-1, the J gene TRBJ2-1, with a possible D match to TRBD2 (6 bases). The CDR3 runs to 15 residues. Trimming cost V 0 bases and J 7 bases, with 16 bases left between them. The V gene's germline CDR1 is DFQATT and CDR2 SNEGSKA (reference sequence). The CDR3 reads CSARDYVIAENEQFF. The CDR3 coding sequence is TGCAGTGCTAGAGATTATGTAATAGCGGAAAATGAGCAGTTCTTC.

This clonotype was counted ten times or more. The chain couples TRBV6-5 to TRBJ2-1, with D possibly called TRBD1 or TRBD2 (5 bases each). The CDR3 has 14 residues. Germline CDR1 reads MNHEY; CDR2 reads SVGAGI. V dropped 6 bases and J dropped 8 bases, with 17 bases sitting between them. The CDR3 nucleotides read TGTGCCAGCAGCTGGGGGTCTAGAGGCGATGAGCAGTTCTTC. It translates to CASSWGSRGDEQFF.

About this clonotype itself: A much larger clone differs by one base, so this may be a read error. The chain carries TRBV15 and TRBJ2-1; 11 bases agree with TRBD2. Germline V gene data show CDR1 as LNHNV and CDR2 as YYDKDF (reference sequence). The J segment lost 9 bases and the V segment lost 4 bases, leaving 11 bases of the junction unmatched. The length of the CDR3 is 16 residues. CDR3 in amino acids: CATSISGTSGAGEQFF. The CDR3 nucleotides are TGTGCCACCAGCATATCAGGGACTAGCGGTGCCGGTGAGCAGTTCTTC.

This clonotype turned up a few times. Here the CDR3 reads CSARKDRGYNEQFF. The DNA for the CDR3 is TGCAGTGCTAGAAAGGACAGGGGCTACAATGAGCAGTTCTTC. The chain recombines TRBV20-1 with TRBJ2-1; 9 bases agree with TRBD1. Unmatched junction bases numbered 2, after V lost 2 bases and J lost 3 bases. The CDR3 runs to 14 residues. The germline gives CDR1 DFQATT, CDR2 SNEGSKA (reference sequence).

This clonotype showed up many times. The chain links TRBV5-1 to TRBJ1-1; D is ambiguous. This CDR3 has 15 amino acids. V lost 4 bases, J lost 6 bases, and 19 bases lay in between. Germline lookup yields CDR1 SGHRS and CDR2 YFSETQ. CDR3 sequence reads: CASSAGLLQVPEAFF. The CDR3 bases are TGCGCCAGCAGCGCCGGACTGCTCCAGGTACCTGAAGCTTTCTTT.

This clonotype occurred many times. The CDR3 DNA sequence: TGTGCCATCAGTGAGAACACTGAAGCTTTCTTT. The encoded protein is CAISENTEAFF. The rearrangement uses TRBV10-3 and TRBJ1-1; D is unresolved. Trimming left V 2 bases short and J 2 bases short, with 0 bases between. Germline loops: CDR1 ENHRY, CDR2 SYGVKD. The CDR3 consists of 11 residues.

This clonotype was detected ten times or more. The chain employs TRBV7-8 and TRBJ1-3; D unresolved. CDR3 length: 16 amino acids. V gave up 1 base and J gave up 4 bases, with 14 bases separating them. The germline V gene has CDR1 SGHVS and CDR2 FQNEAQ. CDR3 region: CASSLGRWEAGNTIYF. CDR3 DNA sequence: TGTGCCAGCAGCTTAGGACGATGGGAAGCGGGAAACACCATATATTTT.

This clonotype has at least ten counts. This chain connects TRBV3-1 to TRBJ2-1, with a tentative D call TRBD2 (7 bases). In germline, CDR1 is LGHDT, CDR2 YNNKEL (reference sequence). This CDR3 spans 19 amino acids. The V end was cut by 2 bases, the J end by 1 base, with 21 bases between. The CDR3 region is CASSQKGRGLAKSYNEQFF. DNA for the CDR3: TGTGCCAGCAGCCAAAAAGGGCGGGGGCTAGCGAAGTCCTACAATGAGCAGTTCTTC.

This chain joins TRBV19 and TRBJ2-7; 10 nucleotides align to TRBD2. Germline CDR1 LNHDA, CDR2 SQIVND (reference sequence). V shed 5 bases and J 0 bases; nucleotides not matched to a gene: 4. The CDR3 totals 15 residues. CDR3 in DNA: TGTGCCAGTAGTCCGGCTAGCGGGAGCTCCTACGAGCAGTACTTC. It is translated as CASSPASGSSYEQYF.

This clonotype has at least ten counts. This rearrangement joins TRBV29-1 to TRBJ2-5; 7 bases map to TRBD1. The CDR3 covers 13 residues. The ends lost 8 bases at V and 4 bases at J; junction bases unmatched: 10. From germline, CDR1 is SQVTM and CDR2 ANQGSEA. DNA for the CDR3: TGCAGCCCCCTTACCGGGGACAGAGAGACCCAGTACTTC. Residues: CSPLTGDRETQYF.

This clonotype was recorded at least ten times. The V call is TRBV12-3 or TRBV12-4, the J call TRBJ1-5; D gene uncertain. CDR3 length: 12 amino acids. The V end was cut by 6 bases, the J end by 6 bases, with 9 bases between. CDR3 DNA sequence: TGTGCCAGCAGCACCCACGGTCAGCCCCAGCATTTT. Residues: CASSTHGQPQHF.

This clonotype was detected many times. The V gene is TRBV5-5, the J gene TRBJ1-2; possibly TRBD1 for D (6 bases). CDR1 and CDR2 (germline): SGHKS, YYEKEE (reference sequence). The CDR3 runs 14 residues. The V gene lost 4 bases and the J gene lost 2 bases, with 12 bases spanning the gap. CDR3 loop: CASSPLQGNYGYTF. In DNA form, the CDR3 reads TGTGCCAGCAGCCCCTTACAGGGAAACTATGGCTACACCTTC.

This clonotype was picked up many times. The rearrangement links TRBV7-6 to TRBJ2-3; TRBD2 matches at 7 bases. Germline values: CDR1 SGHVS, CDR2 FNYEAQ. This CDR3 region has 15 residues. J was trimmed by 2 bases and V by 5 bases; bases with no gene match: 7. The CDR3 DNA reads as TGTGCCAGCAGCGTGGGGGACTACCTCACAGATACGCAGTATTTT. Protein: CASSVGDYLTDTQYF. Full variable domain (missing parts from reference TRBV7-6 and TRBJ2-3): GAGVSQSPRYKVTKRGQDVALRCDPISGHVSLYWYRQALGQGPEFLTYFNYEAQQDKSGLPNDRFSAERPEGSISTLTIQRTEQRDSAMYRCASSVGDYLTDTQYFGPGTRLTVL.

This clonotype was seen ten or more times. This rearrangement joins TRBV20-1 to TRBJ2-2, with TRBD2 identical over 10 bases. After removal of 6 bases from V and 3 bases from J, the junction contained 1 base not matched to a gene. CDR3 length equals 13 residues. Germline values: CDR1 DFQATT, CDR2 SNEGSKA (reference sequence). The CDR3 reads CSAGTSDTGELFF. Written as DNA, the CDR3 is TGCAGTGCGGGGACTAGCGACACCGGGGAGCTGTTTTTT.

In its sample, this clonotype was seen a few times. The V and J genes are TRBV27 and TRBJ1-6, with D possibly being TRBD1 (5 bases). Germline loops: CDR1 MNHEY, CDR2 SMNVEV (reference sequence). V dropped 4 bases and J dropped 5 bases, with 12 bases sitting between them. The CDR3 totals 15 residues. The DNA of the CDR3 is TGTGCCAGCAGTTGGAGGACATCCAATAATTCACCCCTCCACTTT. Protein product: CASSWRTSNNSPLHF.

This clonotype was counted ten times or more. V gene TRBV28 combines with J gene TRBJ2-1, with 7 bases aligning to TRBD2. Germline values: CDR1 MDHEN, CDR2 SYDVKM. After removal of 4 bases from V and 9 bases from J, the junction contained 15 bases not matched to a gene. The CDR3 runs to 16 residues. CDR3 DNA sequence: TGTGCCAGCAGTTACCCCTCCGGCGGGAGACCTATTGAGCAGTTCTTC. It yields the protein CASSYPSGGRPIEQFF.

This clonotype has more than one count but fewer than ten. The chain carries TRBV29-1 and TRBJ2-5; D possibly corresponds to TRBD2 (5 bases). The CDR3 is made up of 14 amino acids. Trimming shortened V by 6 bases and J by 4 bases, and 18 bases separated the two germline ends. Per germline, CDR1 SQVTM and CDR2 ANQGSEA. The CDR3 nucleotides read TGCAGCGTCCATCTTCCTAGCTTGATAGAGACCCAGTACTTC. Translation: CSVHLPSLIETQYF.

This chain joins TRBV12-5 and TRBJ2-5, with 8 bases matching TRBD1. The germline gives CDR1 LGHNT, CDR2 FRNRAP. The junction had 5 bases not matched to a gene; V was cut back by 1 base and J by 4 bases. The CDR3 length is 15 residues. The CDR3 nucleotides are TGTGCTAGTGGTTTGGATTCCGGGACAGGAGAGACCCAGTACTTC. It translates to CASGLDSGTGETQYF.

This clonotype was seen many times. The V call is TRBV7-2, the J call TRBJ2-3; 14 positions match TRBD2. The CDR3 has 18 residues. The germline gives CDR1 SGHTA, CDR2 FQGNSA. Trimming took 3 bases from V and 5 from J; bases not matched to a gene: 10. The DNA for the CDR3 is TGTGCCAGCAGCTTTTATGGGACTAGCGGGAGAGGTAGAGATACGCAGTATTTT. Protein sequence: CASSFYGTSGRGRDTQYF.

By its share, this clonotype is medium-sized (0.01 to 0.1%). The V call is TRBV5-1, the J call TRBJ1-1, with TRBD1 as a possible D gene (6 bases). Looked up from germline, CDR1 is SGHRS and CDR2 is YFSETQ. The CDR3 consists of 14 residues. Trimming left V 5 bases short and J 1 base short, with 12 bases between. The CDR3 region has the DNA TGCGCCAGCAGGCGACAGGAGACGAACACTGAAGCTTTCTTT. Its protein is CASRRQETNTEAFF.

This clonotype showed up many times. J is TRBJ2-3 and V is TRBV9; 9 nucleotides align to TRBD2. Trimming took 2 bases from V and 2 from J; bases not matched to a gene: 6. In germline, CDR1 is SGDLS, CDR2 YYNGEE. This CDR3 is built from 16 residues. DNA for the CDR3: TGTGCCAGCAGCGTGCGAGCGGGAGGTTTCACAGATACGCAGTATTTT. Protein sequence: CASSVRAGGFTDTQYF.

This clonotype was observed at least ten times. J is TRBJ2-1 and V is TRBV5-1; D remains ambiguous. The V end was cut by 2 bases, the J end by 5 bases, with 8 bases between. The CDR3 sequence is 13 residues long. Germline V gene lookup returns CDR1 SGHRS and CDR2 YFSETQ. CDR3 in amino acids: CASSLGAHNEQFF. DNA of the CDR3: TGCGCCAGCAGCTTAGGAGCCCACAATGAGCAGTTCTTC.

This clonotype was detected ten times or more. This chain links TRBV18 with TRBJ2-1; 10 bases agree with TRBD2. CDR1 and CDR2 from the germline V gene are KGHSH and LQKENI. Losses at the gene ends were 3 bases for V and 8 bases for J; bases not matched to a gene: 10. The CDR3 extends over 16 amino acids. The chain's CDR3 is CASSPSGLAALDEQFF. CDR3 coding DNA: TGTGCCAGCTCACCGAGTGGACTAGCGGCCTTGGATGAGCAGTTCTTC.

This clonotype was found many times. The genes are TRBV5-1 and TRBJ2-2; D gene uncertain. This CDR3 has 14 residues. CDR1 is SGHRS, CDR2 YFSETQ, per germline. V was trimmed by 4 bases and J by 3 bases, leaving 10 bases between them. The CDR3, as DNA: TGCGCCAGCAGCCCGGCCGTAGACACCGGGGAGCTGTTTTTT. This codes for CASSPAVDTGELFF.